A single sample is the source of the 18 T cell receptor beta chains below, sequenced in a study of shared clonotypes between healthy human individuals. Sequencing was performed with immunoSEQ multiplex PCR; in TCRdb, only in-frame clones are kept and a portion is missing. The table includes hundreds of thousands of clones, just under 97% detected once. The naive CD8 subset, CD45RO-negative cells positively selected for CCR7, excluded terminally differentiated effector memory CD45RA+ cells. The specimen sequenced was naive CD8+ T cells sorted from blood. The receptors here all came from a woman between 25 and 40 years old in good health.

CDR3 region: CASGDLNSPYEQYF. The CDR3 DNA sequence: TGTGCCAGCGGGGACCTGAACTCTCCCTACGAGCAGTACTTC. The chain uses TRBV27 and TRBJ2-7, with D perhaps being TRBD1 or TRBD2 (5 bases each). The germline V gene has CDR1 MNHEY and CDR2 SMNVEV (reference sequence). V lost 8 bases to trimming and J lost 2 bases, with 16 bases between them. The length of the CDR3 is 14 residues.

The chain joins TRBV2 to TRBJ2-7; D might be TRBD1 (5 bases). Germline V gene data show CDR1 as SNHLY and CDR2 as FYNNEI. The ends were cut back, 8 bases at V and 2 bases at J, with 13 bases in the middle. This CDR3 has 13 residues. CDR3: CASAGQDTYEQYF. In DNA form, the CDR3 reads TGTGCCAGCGCAGGCCAGGACACCTACGAGCAGTACTTC.

The rearrangement joins TRBV11-2 to TRBJ2-7; D is unclear. CDR1 is SGHAT and CDR2 is FQNNGV in the germline V gene. Trimming removed 5 bases at V and 3 bases at J, with 14 bases between. This CDR3 has 14 amino acids. CDR3 loop: CASSPSVGLYEQYF. The CDR3 nucleotides read TGTGCCAGCAGCCCCTCTGTAGGGCTCTACGAGCAGTACTTC.

The chain couples TRBV5-4 to TRBJ2-7, with 9 bases lining up with TRBD1. This CDR3 contains 14 residues. V was clipped by 4 bases and J by 5 bases; unmatched bases: 7. Per germline, CDR1 SGHNT and CDR2 YYREEE (reference sequence). The CDR3 protein is CASSPGTGFHEQYF. CDR3 nucleotide sequence: TGTGCCAGCAGCCCCGGGACAGGGTTCCACGAGCAGTACTTC. Supplemented by reference TRBV5-4 and TRBJ2-7, the full variable domain reads ETGVTQSPTHLIKTRGQQVTLRCSSQSGHNTVSWYQQALGQGPQFIFQYYREEENGRGNFPPRFSGLQFPNYSSELNVNALELDDSALYLCASSPGTGFHEQYFGPGTRLTVT.

Concerning this clone: Other DNA sequences from this sample encode an identical CDR3 as well. V and J are TRBV9 and TRBJ1-1; no definite D call. This CDR3 contains 15 residues. V shed 0 bases and J shed 0 bases, with 9 bases lying between them. Germline V gene lookup returns CDR1 SGDLS and CDR2 YYNGEE. The DNA of the CDR3 is TGTGCCAGCAGCGTAGCTGGCGTTATGAACACTGAAGCTTTCTTT. The encoded protein is CASSVAGVMNTEAFF.

The rearrangement uses TRBV5-6 and TRBJ2-1, with 15 bases fitting TRBD2. Germline V gives CDR1 SGHDT, CDR2 YYEEEE. This CDR3 is built from 17 residues. The J segment lost 4 bases and the V segment lost 4 bases, leaving 6 bases of the junction unmatched. The CDR3 DNA is TGTGCCAGCAGCCCGGGACTAGCGGGAGGATGGTACAATGAGCAGTTCTTC. Translation gives CASSPGLAGGWYNEQFF.

The CDR3 region is CASSRLSGAVNTEAFF. Here the CDR3 DNA reads TGTGCCAGCAGCCGACTCAGCGGGGCCGTGAACACTGAAGCTTTCTTT. The rearrangement links TRBV5-8 to TRBJ1-1; tentative D call: TRBD1 (5 bases). V was cut by 4 bases and J by 0 bases, with 16 bases left in between. Germline loops: CDR1 SGHTS, CDR2 YDEGEE. CDR3 length equals 16 residues. Variable domain in full (rest from reference TRBV5-8 and TRBJ1-1): EAGVTQSPTHLIKTRGQQATLRCSPISGHTSVYWYQQALGLGLQFLLWYDEGEERNRGNFPPRFSGRQFPNYSSELNVNALELEDSALYLCASSRLSGAVNTEAFFGQGTRLTVV.

The chain carries TRBV28 and TRBJ1-5; D unresolved. CDR1 MDHEN and CDR2 SYDVKM come from the germline V gene. This CDR3 is 16 amino acids long. Trimming took off 6 bases at V and 0 bases at J, with 15 bases between the two ends. The DNA of the CDR3 is TGTGCCAGCAGCCAATTGGCACGTTATAGCAATCAGCCCCAGCATTTT. Its translation is CASSQLARYSNQPQHF.

The chain combines TRBV6-1 with TRBJ2-2; the match to TRBD1 covers 9 bases. The germline V gene encodes CDR1 MNHNS and CDR2 SASEGT. V dropped 5 bases and J dropped 5; count of bases not matched to a gene: 12. This CDR3 spans 17 amino acids. CDR3 nucleotide sequence: TGTGCCAGCAGTCAAGATGGACAGGGGACATGGACCGGGGAGCTGTTTTTT. Translating it yields CASSQDGQGTWTGELFF.

This rearrangement joins TRBV9 to TRBJ2-1, with 10 bases fitting TRBD2. This CDR3 has 12 residues. J gave up 8 bases and V 8 bases, and 4 bases lay outside the gene matches. CDR1 is SGDLS, CDR2 YYNGEE, per germline. CDR3 sequence reads: CASSLAGDEQFF. The CDR3 DNA follows: TGTGCCAGTTCCCTAGCGGGAGATGAGCAGTTCTTC.

This chain joins TRBV6-5 and TRBJ2-2; no clear D. Looked up from germline, CDR1 is MNHEY and CDR2 is SVGAGI. Trimming shortened V by 3 bases and J by 7 bases, and 18 bases separated the two germline ends. The CDR3 runs 16 residues. The CDR3 DNA sequence: TGTGCCAGCAGTTATAATTTTCGCAGGTTAAGCGGGGAGCTGTTTTTT. Its translation is CASSYNFRRLSGELFF.

This rearrangement joins TRBV12-1 to TRBJ2-7; TRBD1 is the table's D call, not checked against the DNA. TRBV12-1 is recorded as a pseudogene. CDR3 size: 13 residues. The CDR3, as DNA: TGTGCCAGCAGTACAGGGGCTCCCTACGAGCAGTACTTC. Its protein product is CASSTGAPYEQYF.

Turning to this clone: Additional DNA sequences in this sample encode the identical CDR3. The genes are TRBV20-1 and TRBJ2-7; D is uncertain. The CDR3 length is 10 residues. Trimming removed 1 base from V and 4 bases from J, with 2 bases in between. Germline V gives CDR1 DFQATT, CDR2 SNEGSKA (reference sequence). CDR3 sequence: CSARAYEQYF. CDR3 nucleotides: TGCAGTGCTAGAGCTTACGAGCAGTACTTC.

The J gene is TRBJ2-5, the V gene TRBV11-2; TRBD2 aligns across 16 bases. The J call could be wrong; TRBJ2-7 is a better fit for the DNA end. The CDR3 contains 17 residues. Looked up from germline, CDR1 is SGHAT and CDR2 is FQNNGV. The CDR3 here is CATRPGLAGGSAYEQYF. CDR3 nucleotide sequence: TGTGCCACCAGACCGGGACTAGCGGGAGGGTCCGCCTACGAGCAGTACTTC.

The chain links TRBV28 to TRBJ2-7; D might be TRBD2 (6 bases). CDR1 and CDR2 from the germline V gene are MDHEN and SYDVKM. The CDR3 sequence is 15 residues long. V was trimmed by 2 bases and J by 0 bases, leaving 11 bases between them. CDR3 amino acids: CASSLLSGSSYEQYF. Written as DNA, the CDR3 is TGTGCCAGCAGTTTACTTAGCGGTAGCTCCTACGAGCAGTACTTC. The full variable domain, rest sourced from reference TRBV28 and TRBJ2-7, is DVKVTQSSRYLVKRTGEKVFLECVQDMDHENMFWYRQDPGLGLRLIYFSYDVKMKEKGDIPEGYSVSREKKERFSLILESASTNQTSMYLCASSLLSGSSYEQYFGPGTRLTVT.

The genes are TRBV5-4 and TRBJ2-1, with D perhaps matching TRBD2 (6 bases). The CDR3 loop spans 15 amino acids. Germline V gene sequence: CDR1 SGHNT, CDR2 YYREEE (reference sequence). Between the trimmed V and J ends, which lost 4 bases and 6 bases, there was a span of 17 bases. CDR3 sequence: CASSIAGTRLNEQFF. CDR3 bases: TGTGCCAGCAGCATAGCCGGGACTCGACTCAATGAGCAGTTCTTC.

CDR3 sequence: CASSENDVSLDYEQYF. The CDR3 nucleotides read TGTGCCAGCAGCGAAAACGATGTGTCATTAGATTACGAGCAGTACTTC. V and J are TRBV11-2 and TRBJ2-7; D is ambiguous. The CDR3 has 16 residues. Trimming shortened V by 5 bases and J by 4 bases, and 21 bases separated the two germline ends. The germline V gene encodes CDR1 SGHAT and CDR2 FQNNGV.

The chain combines TRBV2 with TRBJ2-3, with 10 positions matching TRBD2. Per the germline V gene, CDR1 is SNHLY and CDR2 is FYNNEI. This CDR3 is built from 14 residues. With 6 bases clipped from V and 6 bases from J, the junction kept 6 bases outside the gene matches. In nucleotides, the CDR3 is TGTGCCAGCAGCGGACTAGCGGAAGTGGATACGCAGTATTTT. This sequence encodes CASSGLAEVDTQYF.